Shown below are 6 T cell receptor beta chains from a single sample sequenced in a study of blood T cell repertoires in COVID-19. The protocol was immunoSEQ multiplex PCR, while the TCRdb copy is restricted to in-frame clones and leaves out a portion. This sample has about 230,000 clones, with 88% found just once. The sample was PBMCs or T cells enriched from blood (not recorded which). The receptor source for this set is a woman in her 40s with acute COVID-19.

This clone came up many times. Different DNA sequences within this sample yield the same CDR3. The rearrangement joins TRBV4-1 to TRBJ1-2; TRBD1 agrees at 8 bases. The CDR3 spans 15 residues. The V and J ends lost 0 bases and 4 bases, in that order; junction bases with no gene match: 4. Germline loops: CDR1 MGHRA, CDR2 YSYEKL. The CDR3 DNA sequence: TGCGCCAGCAGCCAAGACCCGGGACAGGTCTATGGCTACACCTTC. This codes for CASSQDPGQVYGYTF.

V gene TRBV5-5 combines with J gene TRBJ1-5; 7 bases line up with TRBD1. Trimming at V came to 3 bases and at J to 0 bases, leaving 3 bases not matched to a gene. In germline, CDR1 is SGHKS, CDR2 YYEKEE (reference sequence). This CDR3 contains 15 residues. The CDR3 coding sequence is TGTGCCAGCAGCTCACAGGGGAATAGCAATCAGCCCCAGCATTTT. Its protein product is CASSSQGNSNQPQHF.

V usage is TRBV5-1 and J usage is TRBJ1-1; D unclear. The CDR3 length is 13 residues. Per germline, CDR1 SGHRS and CDR2 YFSETQ. Trimming removed 3 bases at V and 3 bases at J, with 9 bases between. In DNA, the CDR3 is TGCGCCAGCAGCTCCCACTTTGACACTGAAGCTTTCTTT. Its protein is CASSSHFDTEAFF.

The V gene is TRBV10-3, the J gene TRBJ2-5; the D gene is possibly TRBD2 (6 bases). The germline V gene has CDR1 ENHRY and CDR2 SYGVKD. CDR3 size: 15 residues. Trimming cost V 4 bases and J 3 bases, with 15 bases left between them. The CDR3 here is CAISARDSLEETQYF. Written as DNA, the CDR3 is TGTGCCATCAGTGCCCGGGACTCCCTGGAAGAGACCCAGTACTTC.

The chain uses TRBV30 and TRBJ2-7; 8 bases fit TRBD1. Germline V gene data show CDR1 as GTSNPN and CDR2 as SVGIG (reference sequence). J gave up 4 bases and V 8 bases, and 10 bases lay outside the gene matches. There are 13 residues in the CDR3. The CDR3 nucleotides are TGTGCCGTCTCACAGGGGGTACTTTACGAGCAGTACTTC. The encoded protein is CAVSQGVLYEQYF. Filled out from reference TRBV30 and TRBJ2-7, the complete variable domain reads SQTIHQWPATLVQPVGSPLSLECTVEGTSNPNLYWYRQAAGRGLQLLFYSVGIGQISSEVPQNLSASRPQDRQFILSSKKLLLSDSGFYLCAVSQGVLYEQYFGPGTRLTVT.

The chain has TRBV28 and TRBJ1-3, with unresolved D. The CDR3 length is 12 residues. In germline, CDR1 is MDHEN, CDR2 SYDVKM. V lost 6 bases and J lost 5, with 8 bases in between. CDR3 bases: TGTGCCAGCAGCCTCAGAAGAAACACCATATATTTT. Protein product: CASSLRRNTIYF.